The 31 T cell receptor beta chains below come from one sample, sequenced in a study of cytomegalovirus exposure and HLA in healthy donors. The PCR used 60 Vbeta and 13 Jbeta primers. Sequencing used immunoSEQ multiplex PCR; TCRdb keeps in-frame clones, though not all of them. The repertoire holds 150,000 or so clones, 78% seen once, with under 3% in the top ten. The source material was PBMCs. The receptors stem from a man aged 35 to 55 in good health and CMV-seropositive.

This clone is a singleton in its sample. The gene calls are TRBV28 and TRBJ1-5, with unresolved D. This CDR3 region has 15 residues. Deletions cut 6 bases from V and 3 bases from J, with 15 bases between. Germline V CDR1 and CDR2: MDHEN, SYDVKM. CDR3 region: CASREGGVPNQPQHF. Here the CDR3 DNA reads TGTGCCAGCAGGGAGGGTGGAGTCCCCAATCAGCCCCAGCATTTT. The full variable domain, rest sourced from reference TRBV28 and TRBJ1-5, is DVKVTQSSRYLVKRTGEKVFLECVQDMDHENMFWYRQDPGLGLRLIYFSYDVKMKEKGDIPEGYSVSREKKERFSLILESASTNQTSMYLCASREGGVPNQPQHFGDGTRLSIL.

This rearrangement joins TRBV10-3 to TRBJ2-3, with 12 bases identical to TRBD2. The CDR3 is 17 amino acids. Trimming took 0 bases from V and 5 from J; bases not matched to a gene: 6. Germline V lookup: CDR1 ENHRY, CDR2 SYGVKD. CDR3 residues: CAISESYPGLAGDTQYF. CDR3 coding DNA: TGTGCCATCAGTGAGTCTTATCCGGGACTAGCGGGAGATACGCAGTATTTT.

This chain connects TRBV29-1 to TRBJ2-7, with D maybe TRBD1 (6 bases). This CDR3 spans 14 amino acids. CDR1 is SQVTM and CDR2 is ANQGSEA in the germline V gene. V shed 4 bases and J shed 0 bases, with 13 bases lying between them. CDR3 in amino acids: CSVGFRTDSYEQYF. The CDR3 DNA follows: TGCAGCGTTGGATTCAGGACAGACTCCTACGAGCAGTACTTC.

V and J are TRBV6-6 and TRBJ1-2; 7 bases fit TRBD1. This CDR3 has 14 amino acids. V shed 5 bases and J 4 bases; nucleotides not matched to a gene: 7. The germline gives CDR1 MNHNY, CDR2 SVGAGI (reference sequence). CDR3 sequence: CASSRDSQSYGYTF. The CDR3 nucleotides read TGTGCCAGCAGTAGGGACAGTCAGAGCTATGGCTACACCTTC.

In the case of this clone: A junction end diverges from the germline sequence, so it may reflect a read error. The chain links TRBV7-9 to TRBJ2-1; 7 nucleotides agree with TRBD2. Germline V gives CDR1 SEHNR, CDR2 FQNEAQ (reference sequence). The CDR3 runs 12 residues. The CDR3 protein is CSSSSLANEQFF. CDR3 in DNA: TGTTCCAGCAGCTCACTAGCGAATGAGCAGTTCTTC.

This clone appeared once. The chain uses TRBV28 and TRBJ2-7; D is unclear. This CDR3 is 14 amino acids long. Trimming took off 3 bases at V and 2 bases at J, with 11 bases between the two ends. CDR1 is MDHEN, CDR2 SYDVKM, per germline. The CDR3 region has the DNA TGTGCCAGCAGTTTCCCGGCGGCACCCTACGAGCAGTACTTC. Protein: CASSFPAAPYEQYF.

The chain is built from TRBV7-2 and TRBJ1-4, with 8 bases matching TRBD1. This CDR3 contains 14 residues. Losses at the gene ends were 5 bases for V and 7 bases for J; bases not matched to a gene: 6. Germline CDR1 SGHTA, CDR2 FQGNSA. The CDR3: CASSGQGGGEKLFF. CDR3 DNA: TGTGCCAGCAGCGGACAGGGCGGGGGTGAAAAACTGTTTTTT.

The V gene is TRBV18, the J gene TRBJ1-6; D gene unclear. CDR1 KGHSH and CDR2 LQKENI come from the germline V gene. Trimming stripped 6 bases from V and 0 bases from J, with 15 bases between. The CDR3 is made up of 17 amino acids. CDR3 in amino acids: CASSKVAESSYNSPLHF. The CDR3 DNA reads TGTGCCAGCTCGAAAGTGGCAGAAAGCTCCTATAATTCACCCCTCCACTTT.

The chain is built from TRBV5-1 and TRBJ2-3; 7 bases line up with TRBD2. This CDR3 comprises 16 residues. Germline trimming cut 4 bases from V and 0 bases from J; bases unmatched to any gene: 8. Germline values: CDR1 SGHRS, CDR2 YFSETQ. The CDR3 nucleotides read TGCGCCAGCAGCGCGACGGGGGGATATAGCACAGATACGCAGTATTTT. Its protein product is CASSATGGYSTDTQYF. The variable domain in full, completed from reference TRBV5-1 and TRBJ2-3, reads KAGVTQTPRYLIKTRGQQVTLSCSPISGHRSVSWYQQTPGQGLQFLFEYFSETQRNKGNFPGRFSGRQFSNSRSEMNVSTLELGDSALYLCASSATGGYSTDTQYFGPGTRLTVL.

This clone came up a few times. The chain joins TRBV5-5 to TRBJ2-2, with 7 positions matching TRBD1. The CDR3 contains 15 residues. Per the germline V gene, CDR1 is SGHKS and CDR2 is YYEKEE (reference sequence). V lost 4 bases and J lost 7; bases outside the gene matches: 10. CDR3 nucleotide sequence: TGTGCCAGCAGCGACTGGACAGGATGGGACGGGGAGCTGTTTTTT. Its translation is CASSDWTGWDGELFF.

The chain is built from TRBV5-5 and TRBJ1-5, with D perhaps TRBD1 (6 bases). This CDR3 spans 15 amino acids. Germline loops: CDR1 SGHKS, CDR2 YYEKEE (reference sequence). Deletions cut 4 bases from V and 0 bases from J, with 11 bases between. This CDR3 is CASSQTGSSNQPQHF. DNA of the CDR3: TGTGCCAGCAGCCAGACAGGATCTAGCAATCAGCCCCAGCATTTT.

The rearrangement joins TRBV29-1 to TRBJ2-1; the match to TRBD2 covers 9 bases. Germline V CDR1 and CDR2: SQVTM, ANQGSEA. The junction had 6 bases not matched to a gene; V was cut back by 4 bases and J by 8 bases. The CDR3 extends over 13 amino acids. This CDR3 is CSVGTSAVDEQFF. DNA for the CDR3: TGCAGCGTTGGGACTAGCGCCGTCGATGAGCAGTTCTTC.

J is TRBJ1-6 and V is TRBV14, with D unclear. From germline, CDR1 is SGHDN and CDR2 FVKESK. The CDR3 runs 15 residues. The germline V and J ends were trimmed by 4 bases and 4 bases, with 11 bases remaining between them. CDR3 sequence reads: CASSPGSWYNSPLHF. The CDR3, as DNA: TGTGCCAGCAGCCCGGGTAGTTGGTATAATTCACCCCTCCACTTT.

As DNA, the CDR3 is TGTGCCAGCAGTGGGAAGAGGGGGCGGTCTTCCAATGAGCAGTTCTTC. Its translation is CASSGKRGRSSNEQFF. The V and J genes are TRBV2 and TRBJ2-1; 7 bases are a match to TRBD1. Unmatched junction bases numbered 12, after V lost 4 bases and J lost 6 bases. Per germline, CDR1 SNHLY and CDR2 FYNNEI. This CDR3 is 16 amino acids long.

The chain carries TRBV7-2 and TRBJ1-6; D remains ambiguous. Trimming pared 2 bases from V and 7 bases from J, leaving 9 bases between. Per the germline V gene, CDR1 is SGHTA and CDR2 is FQGNSA. The CDR3 covers 14 residues. For the CDR3, the DNA is TGTGCCAGCAGCTTAAACAGCCCGAATTCACCCCTCCACTTT. It specifies CASSLNSPNSPLHF.

The chain links TRBV18 to TRBJ2-7; no reliable D call. The V gene's germline CDR1 is KGHSH and CDR2 LQKENI. The V end was cut by 2 bases, the J end by 3 bases, with 8 bases between. This CDR3 is built from 13 residues. CDR3 residues: CASSPSDNYEQYF. CDR3 nucleotides: TGTGCCAGCTCACCATCCGACAACTACGAGCAGTACTTC. Drawing the rest from reference TRBV18 and TRBJ2-7, the complete variable domain is NAGVMQNPRHLVRRRGQEARLRCSPMKGHSHVYWYRQLPEEGLKFMVYLQKENIIDESGMPKERFSAEFPKEGPSILRIQQVVRGDSAAYFCASSPSDNYEQYFGPGTRLTVT.

In its sample, this clone was seen once. This sequence joins TRBV7-8 and TRBJ1-3; TRBD1 aligns across 9 bases. The V gene's germline CDR1 is SGHVS and CDR2 FQNEAQ. V lost 1 base and J lost 1; bases outside the gene matches: 11. The CDR3 consists of 19 residues. CDR3 sequence reads: CASSLVLSGTGFSGNTIYF. The DNA for the CDR3 is TGTGCCAGCAGCTTAGTTCTAAGCGGGACAGGGTTTTCTGGAAACACCATATATTTT.

Notes on this clone: A read error may produce the germline difference seen at one junction end. Other DNA sequences in this specimen translate into the identical CDR3. The V call is TRBV2, the J call TRBJ1-5; TRBD1 aligns across 7 bases. Germline lookup yields CDR1 SNHLY and CDR2 FYNNEI. There are 15 residues in the CDR3. The CDR3 here is CASSPGQTRNQPQHF. The CDR3 coding sequence is TGTGCCAGCAGTCCGGGACAGACCAGAAATCAGCCCCAACATTTT.

The rearrangement joins TRBV25-1 to TRBJ2-4; 7 nucleotides agree with TRBD2. The CDR3 consists of 14 residues. The trim removed 7 bases at V and 6 bases at J, leaving 9 bases unmatched. Germline values: CDR1 MGHDK, CDR2 SYGVNS. The CDR3 coding sequence is TGTGCCAGCACCCCCCCGGGCGGGGGAAACATTCAGTACTTC. This gives the protein CASTPPGGGNIQYF.

J is TRBJ2-7 and V is TRBV6-5; a possible D gene is TRBD2 (6 bases). The ends were cut back, 6 bases at V and 3 bases at J, with 18 bases in the middle. CDR1 MNHEY and CDR2 SVGAGI come from the germline V gene. The CDR3 covers 15 residues. The CDR3 loop reads CASSQTGTQNYEQYF. For the CDR3, the DNA is TGTGCCAGCAGCCAGACCGGGACTCAAAACTACGAGCAGTACTTC.

J is TRBJ2-7 and V is TRBV6-1, with D perhaps TRBD2 (6 bases). The CDR3 sequence is 15 residues long. Trimming removed 6 bases at V and 2 bases at J, with 17 bases between. CDR1 and CDR2 (germline): MNHNS, SASEGT. The CDR3 is CASRSPSGSPYEQYF. The CDR3 DNA follows: TGTGCCAGCAGGTCCCCATCCGGGAGTCCCTACGAGCAGTACTTC.

The V gene is TRBV5-1, the J gene TRBJ2-3; 9 bases line up with TRBD1. The length of the CDR3 is 15 residues. Germline CDR1 reads SGHRS; CDR2 reads YFSETQ. J was trimmed by 3 bases and V by 3 bases; bases with no gene match: 5. CDR3 protein: CASSWTGDITDTQYF. The CDR3 DNA reads as TGCGCCAGCAGCTGGACAGGGGATATTACAGATACGCAGTATTTT. The full variable domain, completed using reference TRBV5-1 and TRBJ2-3, is KAGVTQTPRYLIKTRGQQVTLSCSPISGHRSVSWYQQTPGQGLQFLFEYFSETQRNKGNFPGRFSGRQFSNSRSEMNVSTLELGDSALYLCASSWTGDITDTQYFGPGTRLTVL.

The J gene is TRBJ1-3, the V gene TRBV28; 9 bases fit TRBD1. Germline V gene sequence: CDR1 MDHEN, CDR2 SYDVKM. With 2 bases clipped from V and 4 bases from J, the junction kept 3 bases outside the gene matches. The CDR3 has 15 residues. The chain's CDR3 is CASSLTGGDGNTIYF. The CDR3 DNA is TGTGCCAGCAGTTTAACAGGGGGCGACGGAAACACCATATATTTT.

V is TRBV11-3 and J is TRBJ2-7; D is perhaps TRBD2 (5 bases). Trimming removed 5 bases at V and 3 bases at J, with 14 bases between. The CDR3 runs to 14 residues. Germline V gene data show CDR1 as SGHNT and CDR2 as YENEEA. CDR3 in amino acids: CASSPPGRGYEQYF. The DNA for the CDR3 is TGTGCCAGCAGCCCGCCTGGCCGGGGCTACGAGCAGTACTTC.

The V call is TRBV7-8, the J call TRBJ2-3; D possibly corresponds to TRBD2 (6 bases). This CDR3 has 16 residues. The germline CDR1 and CDR2 sequences are SGHVS and FQNEAQ. Trimming took 7 bases from V and 0 from J, leaving 17 bases between them. CDR3 nucleotide sequence: TGTGCCAGCACCCCCAGACGGGGACTGAGCACAGATACGCAGTATTTT. Its protein is CASTPRRGLSTDTQYF.

The chain combines TRBV7-9 with TRBJ2-7, with 15 bases that match TRBD2. CDR3 length equals 19 residues. Germline V CDR1 and CDR2: SEHNR, FQNEAQ (reference sequence). The junction had 9 bases not matched to a gene; V was cut back by 1 base and J by 2 bases. CDR3: CASSLVGRGLAGGPYEQYF. The CDR3 bases are TGTGCCAGCAGCTTAGTTGGCCGTGGACTAGCGGGAGGGCCCTACGAGCAGTACTTC.

Concerning this clone itself: A junction end diverges from the germline sequence, so it may reflect a read error. The V call is TRBV7-9, the J call TRBJ2-1; D is uncertain. Germline V gene sequence: CDR1 SEHNR, CDR2 FQNEAQ (reference sequence). This CDR3 comprises 12 residues. CDR3 sequence: CSSTLEFHEQFF. CDR3 bases: TGTTCCAGCACCCTAGAATTCCATGAGCAGTTCTTC.

This clone was detected once. This chain connects TRBV7-8 to TRBJ2-2; no firm D call. In germline, CDR1 is SGHVS, CDR2 FQNEAQ. The ends were cut back, 5 bases at V and 0 bases at J, with 10 bases in the middle. There are 15 residues in the CDR3. The CDR3 DNA reads as TGTGCCAGCAGCCGCCATCAGACGAACACCGGGGAGCTGTTTTTT. The encoded protein is CASSRHQTNTGELFF.

The chain combines TRBV18 with TRBJ2-1; D possibly corresponds to TRBD1 (5 bases). There are 14 residues in the CDR3. Germline-derived CDR1 and CDR2 are KGHSH and LQKENI. Trimming left V 1 base short and J 7 bases short, with 11 bases between. The CDR3 is CASSPLATGNEQFF. The CDR3 nucleotides are TGTGCCAGCTCACCACTGGCTACAGGTAATGAGCAGTTCTTC. The whole variable domain, filled in from reference TRBV18 and TRBJ2-1, reads NAGVMQNPRHLVRRRGQEARLRCSPMKGHSHVYWYRQLPEEGLKFMVYLQKENIIDESGMPKERFSAEFPKEGPSILRIQQVVRGDSAAYFCASSPLATGNEQFFGPGTRLTVL.

This clone came up a few times. The rearrangement uses TRBV30 and TRBJ1-5, with 8 bases identical to TRBD1. Germline V gene lookup returns CDR1 GTSNPN and CDR2 SVGIG (reference sequence). Trimming cost V 3 bases and J 6 bases; bases outside gene matches: 10. This CDR3 region has 15 residues. The chain's CDR3 is CAWSAGQGIGQPQHF. As DNA, the CDR3 is TGTGCCTGGAGCGCCGGACAGGGTATAGGTCAGCCCCAGCATTTT.

The chain couples TRBV29-1 to TRBJ2-7; 12 bases are a match to TRBD2. The ends lost 1 base at V and 5 bases at J; junction bases unmatched: 3. This CDR3 comprises 14 residues. From germline, CDR1 is SQVTM and CDR2 ANQGSEA. The CDR3 here is CSVEGTSGTHEQYF. The DNA of the CDR3 is TGCAGCGTTGAAGGGACTAGCGGGACTCACGAGCAGTACTTC.